One TCR beta chain is described in this entry. TCRdb's copy holds only in-frame clones and misses some; the assay was immunoSEQ multiplex PCR. The sample lists about 2.1 million clones, about 94% occurring once. These data originate in a study of shared clonotypes between healthy human individuals. On the study more broadly: There were three CD4 naive, three CD4 memory, two CD8 naive and one CD8 memory plates per donor.

Trimming took off 1 base at V and 0 bases at J, with 10 bases between the two ends. Germline-derived CDR1 and CDR2 are SGHRS and YFSETQ. The CDR3 runs to 15 residues. The naive CD8 subset, CD45RO-negative cells positively selected for CCR7, excluded terminally differentiated effector memory CD45RA+ cells. This chain uses TRBV5-1 with TRBJ1-1; no definite D call. Sample: naive CD8+ T cells from PBMCs. The receptor comes from a man between 18 and 29 years old in good health. Some clones in this sample may be carry-over from other donors' samples. The CDR3 loop is CASSLFVRMNTEAFF. CDR3 bases: TGCGCCAGCAGCTTGTTCGTTCGAATGAACACTGAAGCTTTCTTT.